Listed here is a single TCR beta chain. Antigen specificity is unknown. The sample is drawn from a study of monozygotic twins with inflammatory bowel disease. Study observations and caveats: No detectable difference in repertoire similarity separated concordant from discordant twins, possibly as a result of limited power. Cells of different T cell subtypes could not be told apart.

No DNA is given; TCRdb re-called the 5' RACE reads and lists each CDR3 protein once. The sample totals about 330,000 distinct CDR3 sequences. One blood sample of about 2.5 ml was taken from each donor. The CDR3 totals 15 residues. Germline V gene sequence: CDR1 SGHRS, CDR2 YFSETQ. The chain recombines TRBV5-1 with TRBJ2-7. What was sequenced was blood. The sequence was collected from a human donor with ulcerative colitis or Crohn's disease, or a healthy co-twin of an affected twin (not recorded which). The CDR3 here is CASSASASWAYEQYF. Based on the CDR3 plus reference TRBV5-1 and TRBJ2-7, the full variable domain is KAGVTQTPRYLIKTRGQQVTLSCSPISGHRSVSWYQQTPGQGLQFLFEYFSETQRNKGNFPGRFSGRQFSNSRSEMNVSTLELGDSALYLCASSASASWAYEQYFGPGTRLTVT.